A selection of T cell receptor beta chains follows, all from one sample in a study of blood T cell repertoires in COVID-19. The method was immunoSEQ multiplex PCR; TCRdb's version includes in-frame clones alone and lacks a portion of them. The table shows about 310,000 clones, with around 87% occurring only once. What was sequenced was peripheral blood. The receptors were gathered from a woman aged 40 to 50 with COVID-19, enrolled during active disease. Both conserved end residues are part of each CDR3. D genes are given only for firm matches. Size is stated for part of the rows, as once, few or many counts, or as a class when the clone is expanded.

v_gene	j_gene	abundance	d_gene	CDR3aa	CDR3nt
TRBV2	TRBJ2-4	-	-	CASSEVRLGRVGAKNIQYF	TGTGCCAGCAGTGAAGTTCGCTTAGGGAGAGTTGGGGCCAAAAACATTCAGTACTTC
TRBV28	TRBJ2-7	-	-	CASSQAGTSYEQYF	TGTGCCAGCAGTCAGGCCGGGACATCTTACGAGCAGTACTTC
TRBV7-2	TRBJ1-5	few	TRBD1	CASSSGQVSNQPQHF	TGTGCCAGCAGCTCAGGACAGGTTAGCAATCAGCCCCAGCATTTT
TRBV28	TRBJ2-7	once	-	CASCRGSGEQYF	TGTGCCAGCTGTAGGGGGTCGGGCGAGCAGTACTTC
TRBV10-3	TRBJ1-2	few	TRBD1	CAISESRDSYGYTF	TGTGCCATCAGTGAGTCCAGGGACAGCTATGGCTACACCTTC
TRBV9	TRBJ1-2	-	-	CASSAGQRSYYGYTF	TGTGCCAGCAGCGCCGGACAGCGAAGCTACTATGGCTACACCTTC
TRBV19	TRBJ1-2	-	TRBD1	CASSRDSPDYGYTF	TGTGCCAGTAGCAGGGACAGCCCTGACTATGGCTACACCTTC
TRBV14	TRBJ1-6	-	TRBD1	CASSRDQTGMNSPLHF	TGTGCCAGCAGCCGGGATCAGACAGGGATGAATTCACCCCTCCACTTT
TRBV6-6	TRBJ2-3	-	-	CASSYREGNTQYF	TGTGCCAGCAGTTACAGAGAGGGCAATACGCAGTATTTT
TRBV7-2	TRBJ2-1	-	-	CASSLAIGDEQFF	TGTGCCAGCAGCCTAGCGATAGGGGATGAGCAGTTCTTC
TRBV6-5	TRBJ1-6	-	TRBD1	CASSPTGGGSPLHF	TGTGCCAGCAGTCCGACAGGGGGAGGTTCACCCCTCCACTTT
TRBV13	TRBJ1-2	-	TRBD1	CASSLLGGASGYTF	TGTGCCAGCAGCTTATTAGGGGGCGCGAGTGGCTACACCTTC
TRBV5-1	TRBJ2-3	-	-	CASSLLDSRTDTQYF	TGCGCCAGCAGCTTGCTGGACAGCCGCACAGATACGCAGTATTTT
TRBV9	TRBJ2-7	-	TRBD2	CASSAKAGDLYEQYF	TGTGCCAGCAGCGCCAAGGCGGGGGACCTCTACGAGCAGTACTTC
TRBV3-1/TRBV3-2	TRBJ2-7	-	TRBD2	CAGSPPFWTSGSNEQYF	TGTGCCGGCAGCCCCCCGTTTTGGACTAGCGGGAGTAACGAGCAGTACTTC
TRBV7-9	TRBJ2-7	once	TRBD2	CASKWEGGTGEQYF	TGTGCCAGCAAGTGGGAGGGAGGGACGGGGGAGCAGTACTTC
TRBV19	TRBJ2-2	once	TRBD2	CASSSWREGAGELFF	TGTGCCAGTAGTTCCTGGCGGGAGGGCGCCGGGGAGCTGTTTTTT
TRBV5-1	TRBJ1-1	-	-	CASSLTLDRNTEAFF	TGCGCCAGCAGCTTGACACTAGATCGGAACACTGAAGCTTTCTTT
TRBV20-1	TRBJ2-1	-	-	CSASRGRAHNEQFF	TGCAGTGCTAGTAGGGGGAGGGCGCACAATGAGCAGTTCTTC